The 6 T cell receptor beta chains presented below share a single source sample, sequenced in a study of blood T cell repertoires in COVID-19. Generated by immunoSEQ multiplex PCR, the TCRdb table keeps only in-frame clones and is missing some. The sample contains over 200,000 clones, around four fifths of which appear only once. The sequenced material came from peripheral blood. Receptor source: a woman in her 70s with active or convalescent COVID-19.

This chain connects TRBV30 to TRBJ1-2; the match to TRBD1 covers 8 bases. V lost 2 bases and J lost 4; bases outside the gene matches: 9. This CDR3 has 15 residues. CDR1 and CDR2 from the germline V gene are GTSNPN and SVGIG (reference sequence). The CDR3 bases are TGTGCCTGGAGTTATACAGGGGGGTCGCCCTATGGCTACACCTTC. Translated, it gives CAWSYTGGSPYGYTF.

This chain uses TRBV21-1 with TRBJ2-7; the table gives TRBD2 as D, unverified against the DNA. TRBV21-1 is flagged as a pseudogene. The CDR3 runs 12 residues. The CDR3 region is CASSKRTGEQYF. The CDR3 DNA reads TGTGCCAGCAGCAAACGGACTGGCGAGCAGTACTTC.

The rearrangement joins TRBV3-1 (or the pseudogene TRBV3-2) to TRBJ1-5, with 9 bases fitting TRBD1. Germline V gene data show CDR1 as LGHDT and CDR2 as YNNKEL (reference sequence). V lost 0 bases, J lost 7 bases, and 7 bases stayed unmatched. The CDR3 contains 16 residues. CDR3 sequence: CASSQDTGTGRQPQHF. The CDR3 nucleotides read TGTGCCAGCAGCCAAGATACCGGGACAGGGCGACAGCCCCAGCATTTT.

This clone was recorded a few times. This sequence joins TRBV10-1 and TRBJ1-1; 8 bases align to TRBD1. Losses at the gene ends were 2 bases for V and 5 bases for J; bases not matched to a gene: 7. The V gene's germline CDR1 is WNHNN and CDR2 SYGVQD (reference sequence). The CDR3 extends over 15 amino acids. Here the CDR3 reads CASSEGQGFGTEAFF. The CDR3 coding sequence is TGCGCCAGCAGTGAGGGACAGGGATTTGGGACTGAAGCTTTCTTT.

This sequence joins TRBV28 and TRBJ2-3; tentatively, D is TRBD1 (5 bases). Trimming removed 4 bases at V and 7 bases at J, with 12 bases between. Germline assignment: CDR1 MDHEN and CDR2 SYDVKM. The CDR3 loop spans 13 amino acids. Written as DNA, the CDR3 is TGTGCCAGCAGTTCAACACAGGCCAATACGCAGTATTTT. It encodes CASSSTQANTQYF.

This sequence joins TRBV6-5 and TRBJ1-3; D unresolved. Deletions cut 6 bases from V and 0 bases from J, with 12 bases between. Germline CDR1 reads MNHEY; CDR2 reads SVGAGI. The CDR3 is 15 residues long. The CDR3: CASRSTGSSGNTIYF. CDR3 coding DNA: TGTGCCAGCAGGTCTACGGGGAGCTCTGGAAACACCATATATTTT.